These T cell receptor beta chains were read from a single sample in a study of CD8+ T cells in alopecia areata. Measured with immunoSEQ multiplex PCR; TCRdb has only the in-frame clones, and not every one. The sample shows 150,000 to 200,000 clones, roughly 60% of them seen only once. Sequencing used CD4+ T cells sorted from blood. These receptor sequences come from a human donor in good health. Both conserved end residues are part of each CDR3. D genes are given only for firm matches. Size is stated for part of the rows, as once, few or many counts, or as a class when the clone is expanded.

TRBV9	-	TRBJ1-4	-	CASSVGPLGGSELFF	TGTGCCAGCAGCGTAGGGCCCCTAGGTGGATCGGAACTGTTTTTT
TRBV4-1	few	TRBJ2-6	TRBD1	CASSPRQGSGANVLTF	TGCGCCAGCAGCCCGAGACAGGGATCTGGGGCCAACGTCCTGACTTTC
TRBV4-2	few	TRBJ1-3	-	CASSQEPTGNTIYF	TGTGCCAGCAGCCAAGAGCCAACCGGAAACACCATATATTTT
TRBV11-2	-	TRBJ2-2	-	CASSLEFVGELFF	TGTGCCAGCAGCTTAGAGTTTGTAGGGGAGCTGTTTTTT
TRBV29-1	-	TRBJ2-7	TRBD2	CSVSGSGLGIYEQYF	TGCAGCGTCAGCGGGAGTGGCCTCGGGATCTACGAGCAGTACTTC
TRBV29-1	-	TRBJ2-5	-	CSAGQQEATQYF	TGCAGCGCTGGACAGCAGGAAGCGACCCAGTACTTC
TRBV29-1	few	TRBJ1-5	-	CSVVRGIGQPQHF	TGCAGCGTTGTGCGGGGTATAGGGCAGCCCCAGCATTTT
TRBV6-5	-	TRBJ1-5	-	CASGRDYNQPQHF	TGTGCCAGCGGACGGGATTACAATCAGCCCCAGCATTTT
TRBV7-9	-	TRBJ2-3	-	CASSLSGVGDTQYF	TGTGCCAGCAGCTTATCTGGAGTGGGAGATACGCAGTATTTT
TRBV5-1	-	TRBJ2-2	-	CASSLSTTGELFF	TGCGCCAGCAGCCTTAGCACCACCGGGGAGCTGTTTTTT
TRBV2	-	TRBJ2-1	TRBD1	CASSEEGQGWDEQFF	TGTGCCAGCAGTGAAGAGGGACAGGGGTGGGATGAGCAGTTCTTC
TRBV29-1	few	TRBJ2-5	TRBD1	CSAGTGKGETQYF	TGCAGCGCCGGGACAGGGAAGGGGGAGACCCAGTACTTC
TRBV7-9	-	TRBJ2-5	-	CASSRAGVFGAQYF	TGTGCCAGCAGTCGTGCAGGTGTCTTCGGGGCCCAGTACTTC
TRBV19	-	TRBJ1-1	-	CASIQPYNTEAFF	TGTGCCAGCATTCAACCCTATAACACTGAAGCTTTCTTT
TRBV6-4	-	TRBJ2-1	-	CASSDSGWTAPQFF	TGTGCCAGCAGTGACTCGGGGTGGACAGCACCGCAGTTCTTC
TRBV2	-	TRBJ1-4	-	CASSREGTSEKLFF	TGTGCCAGCAGTCGGGAGGGGACCAGTGAAAAACTGTTTTTT
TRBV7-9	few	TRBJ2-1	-	CASRFGDSYNEQFF	TGTGCCAGCAGGTTCGGGGATTCTTACAATGAGCAGTTCTTC
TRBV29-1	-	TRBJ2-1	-	CSVVPGSDEQFF	TGCAGCGTTGTCCCGGGGAGCGATGAGCAGTTCTTC
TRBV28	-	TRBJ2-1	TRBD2	CASSFIGGRSYNEQFF	TGTGCCAGCAGTTTCATAGGCGGGAGATCCTACAATGAGCAGTTCTTC
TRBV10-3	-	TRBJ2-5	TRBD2	CAISVTSGVQETQYF	TGTGCCATCAGTGTAACTAGCGGGGTTCAAGAGACCCAGTACTTC
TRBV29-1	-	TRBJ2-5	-	CSVDMGLPSLTQYF	TGCAGCGTTGATATGGGACTCCCATCGCTAACCCAGTACTTC
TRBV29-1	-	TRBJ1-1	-	CSVVATSMNTEAFF	TGCAGCGTTGTGGCGACGTCGATGAACACTGAAGCTTTCTTT
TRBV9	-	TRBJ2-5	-	CASSVDVGKTQYF	TGTGCCAGCAGCGTAGATGTGGGAAAGACCCAGTACTTC
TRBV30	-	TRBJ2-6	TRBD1	CAWSPRGRGGANVLTF	TGTGCCTGGAGTCCCAGGGGGCGCGGTGGGGCCAACGTCCTGACTTTC
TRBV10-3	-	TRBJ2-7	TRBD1	CAIRPGQGTYEQYF	TGTGCCATCAGACCAGGACAGGGAACCTACGAGCAGTACTTC
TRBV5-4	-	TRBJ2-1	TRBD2	CASSRRTRLLYNEQFF	TGTGCCAGCAGCCGTAGGACTAGGTTACTCTACAATGAGCAGTTCTTC
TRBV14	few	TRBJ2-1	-	CASSLITGGTVANEQFF	TGTGCCAGCAGCCTTATTACGGGCGGCACCGTGGCCAATGAGCAGTTCTTC
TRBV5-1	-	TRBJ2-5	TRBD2	CASSQGTSGRSVGETQYF	TGCGCCAGCAGCCAAGGGACTAGCGGGAGGTCGGTTGGAGAGACCCAGTACTTC
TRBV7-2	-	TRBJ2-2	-	CASSRRTDTGELFF	TGTGCCAGCAGCCGCAGGACCGACACCGGGGAGCTGTTTTTT
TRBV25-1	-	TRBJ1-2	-	CASSEAAGYTF	TGTGCCAGCAGTGAGGCCGCGGGCTACACCTTC
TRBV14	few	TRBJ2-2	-	CASSQARVTGELFF	TGTGCCAGCAGCCAAGCGAGGGTGACCGGGGAGCTGTTTTTT
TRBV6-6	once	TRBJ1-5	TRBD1	CASSHRGVGNQPQHF	TGTGCCAGCAGCCACAGGGGAGTCGGTAATCAGCCCCAGCATTTT
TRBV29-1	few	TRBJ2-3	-	CSGDQGNGDTQYF	TGCAGCGGTGACCAGGGGAATGGCGATACGCAGTATTTT